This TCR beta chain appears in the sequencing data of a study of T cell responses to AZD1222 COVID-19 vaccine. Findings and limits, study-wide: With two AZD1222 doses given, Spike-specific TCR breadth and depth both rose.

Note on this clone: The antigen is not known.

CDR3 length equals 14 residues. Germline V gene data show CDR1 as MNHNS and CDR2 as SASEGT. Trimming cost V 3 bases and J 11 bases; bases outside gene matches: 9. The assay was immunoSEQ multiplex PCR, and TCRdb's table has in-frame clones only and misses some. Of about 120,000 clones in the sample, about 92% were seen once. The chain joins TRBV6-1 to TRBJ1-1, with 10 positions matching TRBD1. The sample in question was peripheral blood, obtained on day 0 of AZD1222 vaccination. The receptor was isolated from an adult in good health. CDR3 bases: TGTGCCAGCAGTGACCCCTTGACAGGGGGCTACGCTTTCTTT. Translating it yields CASSDPLTGGYAFF.